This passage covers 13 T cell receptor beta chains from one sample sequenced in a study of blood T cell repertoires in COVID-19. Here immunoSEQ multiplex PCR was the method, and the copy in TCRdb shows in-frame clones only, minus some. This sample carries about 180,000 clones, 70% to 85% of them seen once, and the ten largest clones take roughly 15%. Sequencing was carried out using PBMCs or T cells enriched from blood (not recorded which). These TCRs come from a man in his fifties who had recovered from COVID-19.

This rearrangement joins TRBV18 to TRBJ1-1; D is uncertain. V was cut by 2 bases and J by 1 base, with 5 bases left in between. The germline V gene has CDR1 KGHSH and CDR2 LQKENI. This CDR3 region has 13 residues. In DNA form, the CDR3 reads TGTGCCAGCTCACCATCCAAGAACACTGAAGCTTTCTTT. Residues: CASSPSKNTEAFF.

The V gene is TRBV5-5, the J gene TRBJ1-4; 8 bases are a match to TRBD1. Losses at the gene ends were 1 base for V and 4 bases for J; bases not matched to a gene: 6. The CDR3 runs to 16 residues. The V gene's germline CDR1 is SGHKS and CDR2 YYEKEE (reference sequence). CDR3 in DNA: TGTGCCAGCAGCTTGATTGGACAGGGCTATAATGAAAAACTGTTTTTT. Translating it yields CASSLIGQGYNEKLFF.

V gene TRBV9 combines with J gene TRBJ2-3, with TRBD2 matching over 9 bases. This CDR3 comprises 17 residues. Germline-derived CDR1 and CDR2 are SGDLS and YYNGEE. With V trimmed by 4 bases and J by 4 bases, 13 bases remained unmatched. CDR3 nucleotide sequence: TGTGCCAGCAGCAAATGGGCGACTAGCGGACGTGCAGATACGCAGTATTTT. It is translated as CASSKWATSGRADTQYF.

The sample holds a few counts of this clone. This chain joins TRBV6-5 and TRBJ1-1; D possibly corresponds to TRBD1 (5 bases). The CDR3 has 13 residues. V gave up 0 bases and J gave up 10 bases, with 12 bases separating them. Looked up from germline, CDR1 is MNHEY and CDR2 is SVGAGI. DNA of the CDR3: TGTGCCAGCAGTTACTCGAAAGGGGTCGTAGCTTTCTTT. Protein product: CASSYSKGVVAFF.

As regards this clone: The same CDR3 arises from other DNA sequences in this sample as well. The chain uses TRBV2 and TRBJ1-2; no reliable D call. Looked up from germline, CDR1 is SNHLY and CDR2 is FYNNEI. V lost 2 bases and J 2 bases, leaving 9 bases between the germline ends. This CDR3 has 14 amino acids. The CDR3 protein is CASSELSGNYGYTF. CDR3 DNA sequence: TGTGCCAGCAGTGAATTATCCGGGAACTATGGCTACACCTTC.

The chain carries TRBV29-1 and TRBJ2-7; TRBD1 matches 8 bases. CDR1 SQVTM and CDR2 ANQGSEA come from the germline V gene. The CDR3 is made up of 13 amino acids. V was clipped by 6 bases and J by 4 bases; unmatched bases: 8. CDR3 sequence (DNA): TGCAGCGTGGGTGCCAGGGGGCATTACGAGCAGTACTTC. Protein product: CSVGARGHYEQYF.

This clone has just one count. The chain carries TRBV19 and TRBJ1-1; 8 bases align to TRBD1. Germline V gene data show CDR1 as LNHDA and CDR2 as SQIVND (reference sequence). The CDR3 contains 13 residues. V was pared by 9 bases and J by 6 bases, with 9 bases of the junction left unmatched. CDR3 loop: CASRGQGLAEAFF. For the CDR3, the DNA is TGTGCCAGCAGAGGACAGGGTCTCGCTGAAGCTTTCTTT.

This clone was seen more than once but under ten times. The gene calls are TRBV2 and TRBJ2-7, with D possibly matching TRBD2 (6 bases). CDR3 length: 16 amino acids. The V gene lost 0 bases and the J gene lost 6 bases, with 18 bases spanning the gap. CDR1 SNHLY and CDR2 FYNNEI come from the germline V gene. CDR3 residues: CASSEAPAALGGEQYF. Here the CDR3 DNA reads TGTGCCAGCAGTGAAGCGCCGGCGGCCCTGGGGGGCGAGCAGTACTTC.

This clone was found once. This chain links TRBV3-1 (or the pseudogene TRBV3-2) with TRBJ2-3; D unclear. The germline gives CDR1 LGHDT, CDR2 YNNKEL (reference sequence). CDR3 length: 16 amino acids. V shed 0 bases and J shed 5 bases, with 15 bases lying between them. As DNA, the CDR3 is TGTGCCAGCAGCCAAGATACGTGGGCGTCAGGAGATACGCAGTATTTT. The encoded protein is CASSQDTWASGDTQYF.

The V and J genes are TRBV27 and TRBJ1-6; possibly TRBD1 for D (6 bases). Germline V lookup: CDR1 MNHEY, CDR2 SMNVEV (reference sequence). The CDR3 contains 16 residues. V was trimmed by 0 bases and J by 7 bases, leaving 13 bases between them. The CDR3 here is CASSLSRGQWNSPLHF. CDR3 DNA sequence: TGTGCCAGCAGTTTATCAAGAGGACAGTGGAATTCACCCCTCCACTTT.

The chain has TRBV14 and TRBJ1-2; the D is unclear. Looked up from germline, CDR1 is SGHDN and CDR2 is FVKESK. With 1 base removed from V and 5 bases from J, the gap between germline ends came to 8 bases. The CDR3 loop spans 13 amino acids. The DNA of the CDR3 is TGTGCCAGCAGCCAAGCCCCGGGGTATGGCTACACCTTC. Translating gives CASSQAPGYGYTF.

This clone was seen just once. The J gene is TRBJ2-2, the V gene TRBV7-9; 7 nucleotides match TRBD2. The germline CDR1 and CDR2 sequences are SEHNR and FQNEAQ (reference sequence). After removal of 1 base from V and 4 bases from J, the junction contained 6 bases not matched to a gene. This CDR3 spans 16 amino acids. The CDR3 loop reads CASSLGEASGTGELFF. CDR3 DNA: TGTGCCAGCAGCTTAGGAGAAGCTAGCGGCACCGGGGAGCTGTTTTTT.

The CDR3 protein is CASSPGLVHSGNTIYF. The DNA for the CDR3 is TGTGCCAGCAGCCCGGGATTGGTTCACTCTGGAAACACCATATATTTT. The chain carries TRBV7-6 and TRBJ1-3; D call uncertain. The germline CDR1 and CDR2 sequences are SGHVS and FNYEAQ. The V end was cut by 5 bases, the J end by 0 bases, with 14 bases between. CDR3 length equals 16 residues.